These 5 T cell receptor beta chains came from one sample sequenced in a study of OX40 agonist ivuxolimab in advanced cancers. Clones were read by immunoSEQ multiplex PCR, and TCRdb kept only the in-frame ones, dropping some. Of 45,000 to 65,000 clones in the sample, about 88% were seen once. The sample was CD4+ or CD8+ T cells sorted from blood, taken in a trial of the OX40 agonist ivuxolimab. Receptors originate from an adult with an advanced solid tumor such as melanoma, head and neck, liver or kidney cancer.

V and J are TRBV2 and TRBJ2-3, with TRBD2 matching over 14 bases. The V gene's germline CDR1 is SNHLY and CDR2 FYNNEI. V was pared by 5 bases and J by 4 bases, with 2 bases of the junction left unmatched. The CDR3 is 15 residues long. The CDR3 bases are TGTGCCAGCAGTCTGACTAGCGGGAGGGCAGATACGCAGTATTTT. This codes for CASSLTSGRADTQYF.

This chain joins TRBV27 and TRBJ2-1, with D tentatively TRBD1 or TRBD2 (5 bases each). Germline V gives CDR1 MNHEY, CDR2 SMNVEV (reference sequence). Trimming stripped 8 bases from V and 8 bases from J, with 16 bases between. The CDR3 covers 13 residues. As DNA, the CDR3 is TGTGCCAGCGGATTATTGGGGGAATATGAGCAGTTCTTC. Residues: CASGLLGEYEQFF.

The chain uses TRBV10-3 and TRBJ2-7, with a possible D match to TRBD1 (6 bases). This CDR3 is built from 13 residues. Per germline, CDR1 ENHRY and CDR2 SYGVKD. Trimming shortened V by 10 bases and J by 2 bases, and 15 bases separated the two germline ends. The CDR3 spells CASSGRGPYEQYF. CDR3 DNA sequence: TGTGCCAGCTCCGGCAGGGGTCCCTACGAGCAGTACTTC.

This chain connects TRBV19 to TRBJ1-1; D is perhaps TRBD1 (5 bases). Deletions cut 4 bases from V and 11 bases from J, with 17 bases between. The germline gives CDR1 LNHDA, CDR2 SQIVND (reference sequence). This CDR3 has 13 amino acids. The CDR3 here is CASSTRQRSGAFF. CDR3 in DNA: TGTGCCAGTAGTACCAGACAGCGATCGGGCGCTTTCTTT.

Relative to its sample, this clone is medium-sized. J is TRBJ2-1 and V is TRBV7-3; D gene uncertain. V lost 5 bases and J 6 bases, leaving 17 bases between the germline ends. CDR1 SGHTA and CDR2 FQGTGA come from the germline V gene. The CDR3 has 15 amino acids. The CDR3 reads CASSPPGPKANEQFF. The DNA for the CDR3 is TGTGCCAGCAGCCCCCCCGGGCCTAAGGCCAATGAGCAGTTCTTC.